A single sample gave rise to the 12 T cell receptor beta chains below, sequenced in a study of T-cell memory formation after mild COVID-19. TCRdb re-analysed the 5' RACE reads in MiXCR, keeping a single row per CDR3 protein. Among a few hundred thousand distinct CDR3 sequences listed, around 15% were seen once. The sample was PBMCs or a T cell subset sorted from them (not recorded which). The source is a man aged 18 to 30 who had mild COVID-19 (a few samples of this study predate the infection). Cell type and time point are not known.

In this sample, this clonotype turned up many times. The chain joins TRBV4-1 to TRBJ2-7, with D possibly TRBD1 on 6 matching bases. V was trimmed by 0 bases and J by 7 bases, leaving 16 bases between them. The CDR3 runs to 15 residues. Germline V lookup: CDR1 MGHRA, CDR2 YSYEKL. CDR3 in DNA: TGCGCCAGCAGCCAAGAGGGTGGCAGGGGTGGTGAGCAGTACGTC. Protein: CASSQEGGRGGEQYV.

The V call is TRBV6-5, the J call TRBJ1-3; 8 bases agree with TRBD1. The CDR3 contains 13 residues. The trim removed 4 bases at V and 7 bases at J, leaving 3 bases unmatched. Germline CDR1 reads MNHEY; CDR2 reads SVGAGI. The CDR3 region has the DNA TGTGCCAGCAGTTCTTGGACAGGGAACACCATATATTTT. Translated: CASSSWTGNTIYF.

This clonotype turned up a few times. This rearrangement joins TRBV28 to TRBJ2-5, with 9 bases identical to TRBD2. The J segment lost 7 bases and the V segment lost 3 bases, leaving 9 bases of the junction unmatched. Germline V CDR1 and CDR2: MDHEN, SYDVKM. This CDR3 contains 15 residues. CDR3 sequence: CASSFVRGGRMTQYF. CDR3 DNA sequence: TGTGCCAGCAGTTTCGTGCGGGGGGGCCGAATGACCCAGTACTTC.

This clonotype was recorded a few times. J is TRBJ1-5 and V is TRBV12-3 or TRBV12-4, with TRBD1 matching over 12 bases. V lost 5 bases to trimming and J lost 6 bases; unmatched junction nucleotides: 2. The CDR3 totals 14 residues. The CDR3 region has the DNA TGTGCCAGCAGTGGGACAGGGGGCCTTCAGCCCCAGCATTTT. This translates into CASSGTGGLQPQHF.

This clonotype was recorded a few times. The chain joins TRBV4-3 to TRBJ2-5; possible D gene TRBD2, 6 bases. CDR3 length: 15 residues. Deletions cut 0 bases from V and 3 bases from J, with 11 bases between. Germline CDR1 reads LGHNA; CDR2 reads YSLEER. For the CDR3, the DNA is TGCGCCAGCAGCCAAGAGGGCGGCGGGGAAGAGACCCAGTACTTC. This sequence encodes CASSQEGGGEETQYF.

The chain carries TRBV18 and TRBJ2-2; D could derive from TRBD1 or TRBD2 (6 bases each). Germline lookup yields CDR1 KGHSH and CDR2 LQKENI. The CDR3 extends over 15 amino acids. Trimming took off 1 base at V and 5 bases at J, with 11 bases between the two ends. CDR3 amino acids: CASSPRGAPTGELFF. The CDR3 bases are TGTGCCAGCTCACCACGGGGGGCGCCGACCGGGGAGCTGTTTTTT.

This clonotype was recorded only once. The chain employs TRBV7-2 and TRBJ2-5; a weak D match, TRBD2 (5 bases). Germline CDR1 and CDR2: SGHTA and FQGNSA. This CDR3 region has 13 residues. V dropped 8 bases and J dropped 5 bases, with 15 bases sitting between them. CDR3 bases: TGTGCCAGCCGGACGAGGGTTGGGGAGACCCAGTACTTC. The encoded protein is CASRTRVGETQYF.

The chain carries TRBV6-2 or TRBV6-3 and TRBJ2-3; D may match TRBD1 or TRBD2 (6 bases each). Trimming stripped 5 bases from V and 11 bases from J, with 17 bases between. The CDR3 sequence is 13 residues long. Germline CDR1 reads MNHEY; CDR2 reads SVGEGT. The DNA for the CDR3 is TGTGCCAGCAGTGAAGGGCCCGGGGGCGTGCAGTATTTT. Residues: CASSEGPGGVQYF.

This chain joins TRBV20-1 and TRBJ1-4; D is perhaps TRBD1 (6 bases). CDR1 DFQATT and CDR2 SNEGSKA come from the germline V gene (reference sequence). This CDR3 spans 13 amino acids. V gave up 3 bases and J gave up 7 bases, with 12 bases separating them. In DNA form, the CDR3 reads TGCAGTGCTAGTCGACAGGAGGTTGAAAAACTGTTTTTT. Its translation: CSASRQEVEKLFF.

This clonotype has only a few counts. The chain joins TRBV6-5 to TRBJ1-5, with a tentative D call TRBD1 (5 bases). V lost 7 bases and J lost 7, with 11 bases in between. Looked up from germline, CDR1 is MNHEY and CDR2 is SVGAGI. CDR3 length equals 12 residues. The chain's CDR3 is CASNGAAQPQHF. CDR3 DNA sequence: TGTGCCAGCAATGGGGCAGCGCAGCCCCAGCATTTT.

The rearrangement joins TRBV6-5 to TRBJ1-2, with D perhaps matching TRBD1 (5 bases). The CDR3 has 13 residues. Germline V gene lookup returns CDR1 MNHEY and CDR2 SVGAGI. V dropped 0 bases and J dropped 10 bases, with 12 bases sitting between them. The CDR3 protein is CASSYSAGRDYTF. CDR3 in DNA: TGTGCCAGCAGTTACTCTGCAGGGCGTGACTACACCTTC.

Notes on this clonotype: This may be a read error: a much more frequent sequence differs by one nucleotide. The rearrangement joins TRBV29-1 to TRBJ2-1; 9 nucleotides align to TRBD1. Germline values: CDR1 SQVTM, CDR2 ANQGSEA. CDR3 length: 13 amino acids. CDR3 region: CSGGQGPYNEQLF. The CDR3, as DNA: TGCAGCGGCGGACAGGGGCCCTACAATGAGCAGTTATTC.